This TCR beta chain was observed in a study of CD8+ T cells in alopecia areata. Study-wide findings and caveats: Among the cells sequenced in scalp samples are also the resident alphabeta T cells of normal skin. Affected scalp, especially in alopecia totalis/universalis, had a higher clonality than normal scalp did.

Of note for this clone: Its antigen is unknown.

Researchers took lesional scalp punch biopsies and peripheral blood from people who were alopecia areata patients. Both CD4+ and CD8+ T cells were separated by sorting PBMCs. RNA was extracted and reverse transcribed into cDNA as the sequencing template. The method was immunoSEQ multiplex PCR; TCRdb's version includes in-frame clones alone and lacks a portion of them. The table has more than 95,000 clones, 47% seen once. The CDR3 contains 12 residues. V lost 0 bases to trimming and J lost 10 bases, with 11 bases between them. Germline lookup yields CDR1 SQVTM and CDR2 ANQGSEA. The TCR originated in a human donor with alopecia areata. The rearrangement uses TRBV29-1 and TRBJ2-3; D gene uncertain. What was sequenced was NKG2D-low CD8+ T cells sorted from blood. The CDR3 DNA is TGCAGCGTTGAAGATCCGGATGGTTCGCAGTATTTT. This encodes CSVEDPDGSQYF.